The 17 T cell receptor beta chains in this list originate from one sample, sequenced in a study of T-cell reconstitution after alpha-beta-depleted transplantation in children. Unique molecular identifiers were incorporated when the TCRbeta library was constructed. From the PCR reads, TCRdb called clonotypes with MiXCR, one entry per CDR3 protein. The table has some 500,000 distinct CDR3 sequences, about 31% seen once. The starting material was PBMCs from the stem cell graft donor, obtained from the stem cell graft. Receptors originate from a human donor who donated a stem cell graft to a child with aplastic anemia.

This clonotype was counted between two and nine times. The chain recombines TRBV12-3 or TRBV12-4 with TRBJ2-1; maybe TRBD1 (5 bases). The length of the CDR3 is 16 residues. V lost 3 bases and J 0 bases, leaving 12 bases between the germline ends. The CDR3 nucleotides are TGTGCCAGCAGTTTGTCAGGGTCAAGCTCCTACAATGAGCAGTTCTTC. Residues: CASSLSGSSSYNEQFF.

The J gene is TRBJ2-7, the V gene TRBV15; no firm D call. The CDR3 has 12 residues. V was shortened by 8 bases and J by 5 bases, with 13 bases between the two germline ends. Germline V CDR1 and CDR2: LNHNV, YYDKDF (reference sequence). The CDR3 DNA sequence: TGTGCCACCCTATCGTCGCGAAACGAGCAGTACTTC. Translation: CATLSSRNEQYF. The complete variable domain, with remaining parts taken from reference TRBV15 and TRBJ2-7, reads DAMVIQNPRYQVTQFGKPVTLSCSQTLNHNVMYWYQQKSSQAPKLLFHYYDKDFNNEADTPDNFQSRRPNTSFCFLDIRSPGLGDTAMYLCATLSSRNEQYFGPGTRLTVT.

The chain joins TRBV28 to TRBJ2-7, with D possibly matching TRBD1 (6 bases). CDR3 length: 14 residues. The V end was cut by 3 bases, the J end by 5 bases, with 14 bases between. Germline assignment: CDR1 MDHEN and CDR2 SYDVKM. CDR3 nucleotides: TGTGCCAGCAGTTTGAGGCAGGGGAACGACGAGCAGTACTTC. It is translated as CASSLRQGNDEQYF.

This clonotype was seen only a few times. The chain links TRBV7-9 to TRBJ2-7; D gene unclear. This CDR3 comprises 13 residues. Germline loops: CDR1 SEHNR, CDR2 FQNEAQ (reference sequence). V gave up 1 base and J gave up 3 bases, with 7 bases separating them. The CDR3 loop reads CASSLGTIYEQYV. The CDR3 coding sequence is TGTGCCAGCAGCTTAGGAACCATCTACGAGCAGTACGTC.

There are a few counts of this clonotype. The V call is TRBV20-1, the J call TRBJ1-2; D gene uncertain. The CDR3 has 14 amino acids. V dropped 1 base and J dropped 5 bases, with 14 bases sitting between them. Looked up from germline, CDR1 is DFQATT and CDR2 is SNEGSKA (reference sequence). In DNA, the CDR3 is TGCAGTGCTAGAGTTGAGGGTTGGATATATGGCTACACCTTC. This sequence encodes CSARVEGWIYGYTF.

The chain combines TRBV11-1 with TRBJ2-3; D is unclear. The V gene's germline CDR1 is SGHAT and CDR2 FQDESV (reference sequence). This CDR3 region has 16 residues. The V end lost 7 bases, the J end lost 0 bases, and 17 bases lay between the germline ends. CDR3 coding DNA: TGTGCCAGCAACGACCAGACCACATCTAGCACAGATACGCAGTATTTT. Amino acids: CASNDQTTSSTDTQYF.

This rearrangement joins TRBV6-2 or TRBV6-3 to TRBJ2-2; D remains unclear. This CDR3 region has 16 residues. Trimming left V 5 bases short and J 0 bases short, with 13 bases between. Germline V gene sequence: CDR1 MNHEY, CDR2 SVGEGT. The CDR3 nucleotides read TGTGCCAGCAGTCCCCTTTCCAGCGCGAACACCGGGGAGCTGTTTTTT. Encoded protein: CASSPLSSANTGELFF.

This chain uses TRBV20-1 with TRBJ2-7; D is undetermined. Trimming removed 0 bases from V and 2 bases from J, with 8 bases in between. Germline-derived CDR1 and CDR2 are DFQATT and SNEGSKA (reference sequence). The length of the CDR3 is 13 residues. The CDR3 here is CSARDLGTYEQYF. CDR3 nucleotide sequence: TGCAGTGCTAGAGATCTAGGAACCTACGAGCAGTACTTC.

There are a few counts of this clonotype. The V call is TRBV10-3, the J call TRBJ1-1, with 9 bases fitting TRBD1. The CDR3 sequence is 15 residues long. Trimming at V came to 6 bases and at J to 3 bases, leaving 8 bases not matched to a gene. The V gene's germline CDR1 is ENHRY and CDR2 SYGVKD. Here the CDR3 reads CAISSTGGWDTEAFF. DNA for the CDR3: TGTGCCATCAGCTCAACAGGGGGCTGGGACACTGAAGCTTTCTTT.

CDR3 DNA sequence: TGTGCCAGCAGTACCGCCAGGGGTCCCTACAATGAGCAGTTCTTC. Translation gives CASSTARGPYNEQFF. The V gene is TRBV12-3 or TRBV12-4, the J gene TRBJ2-1; TRBD1 is a possible D gene (6 bases). V lost 5 bases and J 2 bases, leaving 13 bases between the germline ends. The CDR3 is 15 residues long.

This CDR3 reads CSARDQKQGYNGYTF. In nucleotides, the CDR3 is TGCAGTGCTAGAGACCAGAAACAGGGATACAATGGCTACACCTTC. The rearrangement links TRBV20-1 to TRBJ1-2, with a tentative D call TRBD1 (6 bases). The germline CDR1 and CDR2 sequences are DFQATT and SNEGSKA (reference sequence). The CDR3 spans 15 residues. The V gene lost 0 bases and the J gene lost 6 bases, with 17 bases spanning the gap.

This clonotype turned up a few times. This chain connects TRBV27 to TRBJ2-2, with a tentative D call TRBD1 (5 bases). The CDR3 has 15 residues. Germline assignment: CDR1 MNHEY and CDR2 SMNVEV (reference sequence). The germline V and J ends were trimmed by 7 bases and 4 bases, with 16 bases remaining between them. CDR3 protein: CASTTGSPGTGELFF. The CDR3 bases are TGTGCCAGCACCACAGGTTCCCCGGGCACCGGGGAGCTGTTTTTT.

V and J are TRBV7-2 and TRBJ1-1, with a tentative D call TRBD1 (5 bases). CDR1 is SGHTA, CDR2 FQGNSA, per germline. This CDR3 has 15 amino acids. The V gene lost 1 base and the J gene lost 6 bases, with 15 bases spanning the gap. The CDR3 nucleotides read TGTGCCAGCAGCTTAGAATTACAGGCGGGTGCTGAAGCTTTCTTT. Translating gives CASSLELQAGAEAFF.

This clonotype was found a few times. The rearrangement uses TRBV9 and TRBJ2-7, with D perhaps assigned TRBD1 or TRBD2 (5 bases each). Germline V gene sequence: CDR1 SGDLS, CDR2 YYNGEE. The ends were cut back, 0 bases at V and 0 bases at J, with 10 bases in the middle. This CDR3 comprises 15 residues. CDR3 residues: CASSVGAGTSYEQYF. As DNA, the CDR3 is TGTGCCAGCAGCGTAGGAGCAGGGACCTCCTACGAGCAGTACTTC. Together with reference TRBV9 and TRBJ2-7, the CDR3 gives the full variable domain: DSGVTQTPKHLITATGQRVTLRCSPRSGDLSVYWYQQSLDQGLQFLIQYYNGEERAKGNILERFSAQQFPDLHSELNLSSLELGDSALYFCASSVGAGTSYEQYFGPGTRLTVT.

The rearrangement links TRBV7-9 to TRBJ2-2; D gene uncertain. Trimming removed 2 bases from V and 0 bases from J, with 4 bases in between. The V gene's germline CDR1 is SEHNR and CDR2 FQNEAQ (reference sequence). CDR3 length: 14 residues. DNA of the CDR3: TGTGCCAGCAGCTTAAGCACGAACACCGGGGAGCTGTTTTTT. Amino acids: CASSLSTNTGELFF.

This clonotype has only one observation. V gene TRBV7-9 combines with J gene TRBJ1-6; TRBD1 might be the D (6 bases). Germline assignment: CDR1 SEHNR and CDR2 FQNEAQ (reference sequence). This CDR3 comprises 14 residues. Between the trimmed V and J ends, which lost 1 base and 10 bases, there was a span of 11 bases. The DNA for the CDR3 is TGTGCCAGCAGCTTAGATCAGGGGCGGTCACCCCTCCACTTT. This sequence encodes CASSLDQGRSPLHF.

This clonotype was detected a few times. The genes are TRBV15 and TRBJ2-5; D possibly corresponds to TRBD1 (6 bases). Germline CDR1 and CDR2: LNHNV and YYDKDF (reference sequence). CDR3 length: 16 residues. Trimming removed 0 bases from V and 4 bases from J, with 15 bases in between. The DNA of the CDR3 is TGTGCCACCAGCAGAGATTTAGGGGCCAGGGGAGAGACCCAGTACTTC. It translates to CATSRDLGARGETQYF.